This T cell receptor beta chain was captured by sequencing in a study of shared clonotypes between healthy human individuals. The V gene's germline CDR1 is LGHNA and CDR2 YNFKEQ. The CDR3 has 21 amino acids. V shed 4 bases and J shed 2 bases, with 31 bases lying between them. Assay used: immunoSEQ multiplex PCR; TCRdb lists only in-frame clones, some missing. The table shows 2 million to 3 million clones, with 80% to 95% occurring only once. This TCR derives from a man aged 18 to 30 in good health. Some clones in this sample may be carry-over from other donors' samples. The V call is TRBV4-2, the J call TRBJ2-3; tentatively, D is TRBD1 or TRBD2 (6 bases each). The sample comprised naive CD4+ T cells from PBMCs. Subset reported: CD45RA+ positively selected. This CDR3 reads CASSRTKQGGGYGGFTDTQYF. As DNA, the CDR3 is TGTGCCAGCAGCCGAACCAAACAGGGAGGTGGCTACGGAGGGTTCACAGATACGCAGTATTTT.